These 22 T cell receptor beta chains share one sample of origin, sequenced in a study of Graves' ophthalmopathy and Graves' hyperthyroidism. Amplified TCR beta CDR3 regions were obtained using RNA transcripts as template. A first-round RT-PCR used HTBI primers, followed by a second-round multiplex PCR. TCRdb fed the multiplex PCR reads into MiXCR, producing one record per CDR3 protein. Of 1 million to 1.3 million distinct CDR3 sequences in the sample, less than 45% were seen once. Sequenced: peripheral blood or thyroid tissue (not recorded which). The receptors were gathered from an adult man with Graves' hyperthyroidism.

This clonotype was picked up many times. V and J are TRBV7-2 and TRBJ2-5, with TRBD2 identical over 11 bases. V lost 1 base and J lost 5; bases outside the gene matches: 6. This CDR3 is 16 amino acids long. Germline-derived CDR1 and CDR2 are SGHTA and FQGNSA. The CDR3 sequence is CASSLGLAGGGETQYF. In DNA, the CDR3 is TGTGCCAGCAGCTTAGGCCTAGCGGGAGGAGGTGAGACCCAGTACTTC.

This clonotype was counted at least ten times. The chain combines TRBV12-3 or TRBV12-4 with TRBJ1-5, with D hard to call. V lost 3 bases, J lost 3 bases, and 6 bases lay in between. The CDR3 spans 13 residues. CDR3 DNA sequence: TGTGCCAGCAGTTTTCGTATCAATCAGCCCCAGCATTTT. Its translation: CASSFRINQPQHF.

V is TRBV20-1 and J is TRBJ1-6, with D tentatively TRBD1 (5 bases). The CDR3 covers 11 residues. V was shortened by 7 bases and J by 10 bases, with 11 bases between the two germline ends. CDR1 and CDR2 from the germline V gene are DFQATT and SNEGSKA (reference sequence). The CDR3 coding sequence is TGCAGTGAGCGGGGGAACTCACCCCTCCACTTT. Amino acid sequence: CSERGNSPLHF.

This clonotype occurred many times. A junction end diverges from the germline sequence, so it may reflect a read error. V is TRBV7-9 and J is TRBJ2-5; D perhaps matches TRBD2 (7 bases). The germline CDR1 and CDR2 sequences are SEHNR and FQNEAQ (reference sequence). The CDR3 covers 15 residues. The CDR3: CASGLQGGDQETQYF. The CDR3 bases are TGTGCCAGCGGCTTACAGGGAGGGGACCAAGAGACCCAGTACTTC. The full variable domain, completed using reference TRBV7-9 and TRBJ2-5, is DTGVSQNPRHKITKRGQNVTFRCDPISEHNRLYWYRQTLGQGPEFLTYFQNEAQLEKSRLLSDRFSAERPKGSFSTLEIQRTEQGDSAMYLCASGLQGGDQETQYFGPGTRLLVL.

This clonotype was counted at least ten times. The chain carries TRBV20-1 and TRBJ1-1; a possible D gene is TRBD1 (6 bases). Germline loops: CDR1 DFQATT, CDR2 SNEGSKA (reference sequence). V was shortened by 5 bases and J by 4 bases, with 17 bases between the two germline ends. This CDR3 has 14 residues. The CDR3 DNA follows: TGCAGTGCTCCCTCGAGGGGGGGCCTCACTGAAGCTTTCTTT. It translates to CSAPSRGGLTEAFF.

V is TRBV19 and J is TRBJ2-2; D is unclear. The germline gives CDR1 LNHDA, CDR2 SQIVND (reference sequence). The V end was cut by 7 bases, the J end by 7 bases, with 7 bases between. The CDR3 is 11 residues long. The CDR3 DNA follows: TGTGCCAGTACCAACCTCGGGGAGCTGTTTTTT. This gives the protein CASTNLGELFF.

This clonotype was detected a few times. The junction differs from germline at one of its ends, possibly a read error. The chain has TRBV5-1 and TRBJ1-1; D remains unclear. The length of the CDR3 is 14 residues. The germline CDR1 and CDR2 sequences are SGHRS and YFSETQ. CDR3 nucleotides: TGTGCCTGGAGTGCCCTGCTGGTGAACACTGAAGCTTTCTTT. Residues: CAWSALLVNTEAFF.

V gene TRBV6-2 or TRBV6-3 combines with J gene TRBJ2-7, with 13 positions matching TRBD2. CDR3 length equals 16 residues. Trimming cost V 4 bases and J 6 bases; bases outside gene matches: 9. Germline-derived CDR1 and CDR2 are MNHEY and SVGEGT. Here the CDR3 reads CASSLLGLAGLSEQYF. CDR3 sequence (DNA): TGTGCCAGCAGTTTACTGGGACTAGCGGGATTAAGCGAGCAGTACTTC.

This clonotype was detected ten times or more. The chain combines TRBV25-1 with TRBJ2-7, with 8 bases matching TRBD2. CDR3 size: 14 residues. In germline, CDR1 is MGHDK, CDR2 SYGVNS. J was trimmed by 7 bases and V by 2 bases; bases with no gene match: 7. CDR3 loop: CASSETWLAGEQYF. CDR3 nucleotides: TGTGCCAGCAGTGAAACTTGGCTAGCGGGTGAGCAGTACTTC.

Comments on this clonotype: With a much larger clone just one base away, this may be a read error. The chain couples TRBV7-9 to TRBJ1-2; D is possibly TRBD1 (6 bases). Trimming pared 4 bases from V and 2 bases from J, leaving 14 bases between. Germline lookup yields CDR1 SEHNR and CDR2 FQNEAQ (reference sequence). The CDR3 is made up of 15 amino acids. The CDR3: CASSSTPTGNYGYTF. The DNA of the CDR3 is TGTGCCAGCAGCTCAACCCCGACAGGAAACTATGGCTACACCTTC.

This clonotype has a single count. CDR3 DNA: TGTGCCAGCAGCCGGGACGGAGAGTACCAAGAGACCCAGTACTTC. Translated: CASSRDGEYQETQYF. This chain links TRBV7-9 with TRBJ2-5; the D call may be TRBD1 or TRBD2 (5 bases each). CDR3 size: 15 residues. The ends were cut back, 5 bases at V and 0 bases at J, with 13 bases in the middle. In germline, CDR1 is SEHNR, CDR2 FQNEAQ (reference sequence).

The chain is built from TRBV12-3 or TRBV12-4 and TRBJ1-1, with TRBD1 matching 7 bases. The junction had 16 bases not matched to a gene; V was cut back by 4 bases and J by 5 bases. This CDR3 has 17 amino acids. DNA of the CDR3: TGTGCCAGCAGTTCTCGACAGGGTGTACGGGGGGCGACTGAAGCTTTCTTT. Translating it yields CASSSRQGVRGATEAFF.

The rearrangement links TRBV12-3 or TRBV12-4 to TRBJ1-2, with a tentative D call TRBD1 (6 bases). V gave up 5 bases and J gave up 6 bases, with 10 bases separating them. This CDR3 is 12 amino acids long. CDR3 sequence (DNA): TGTGCCAGCAGTGGGAGGACAGATGGCTACACCTTC. Translating gives CASSGRTDGYTF.

Concerning this clonotype: The junction departs from the called germline gene at one end, perhaps through a read error. The chain joins TRBV19 to TRBJ2-2; tentatively, D is TRBD1 (8 bases). CDR1 is LNHDA and CDR2 is SQIVND in the germline V gene (reference sequence). This CDR3 comprises 14 residues. The CDR3 sequence: CASNRGGNTGKLFF. The DNA of the CDR3 is TGTGCCAGTAACAGGGGGGGAAACACCGGGAAGCTGTTTTTT. The full variable domain, with the rest looked up from reference TRBV19 and TRBJ2-2, is DGGITQSPKYLFRKEGQNVTLSCEQNLNHDAMYWYRQDPGQGLRLIYYSQIVNDFQKGDIAEGYSVSREKKESFPLTVTSAQKNPTAFYLCASNRGGNTGKLFFGEGSRLTVL.

This chain links TRBV9 with TRBJ1-3; the D is unclear. The CDR3 consists of 17 residues. V was pared by 5 bases and J by 4 bases, with 22 bases between. Germline V gives CDR1 SGDLS, CDR2 YYNGEE. CDR3 protein: CASSPRVRRGAGNTIYF. CDR3 coding DNA: TGTGCCAGCAGTCCACGAGTACGCCGGGGAGCCGGAAACACCATATATTTT.

In its sample, this clonotype was seen many times. The chain carries TRBV29-1 and TRBJ2-6; 7 nucleotides line up with TRBD1. CDR1 is SQVTM, CDR2 ANQGSEA, per germline. The CDR3 is made up of 15 amino acids. The V gene end was trimmed by 3 bases and the J gene end by 0 bases; junction bases not matched to a gene: 2. CDR3 in amino acids: CSVETGYSGANVLTF. DNA of the CDR3: TGCAGCGTTGAGACAGGGTACTCTGGGGCCAACGTCCTGACTTTC.

This clonotype has a count of ten or more. The rearrangement uses TRBV7-2 and TRBJ1-2; D not resolved. The CDR3 covers 13 residues. Between the trimmed V and J ends, which lost 0 bases and 4 bases, there was a span of 6 bases. CDR1 SGHTA and CDR2 FQGNSA come from the germline V gene. Written as DNA, the CDR3 is TGTGCCAGCAGCTTAGCCAGCCCCTATGGCTACACCTTC. It is translated as CASSLASPYGYTF.

This clonotype turned up a few times. The rearrangement links TRBV12-3 or TRBV12-4 to TRBJ1-1; D is ambiguous. The CDR3 totals 14 residues. V shed 5 bases and J shed 0 bases, with 10 bases lying between them. CDR3 protein: CASSRWELNTEAFF. The CDR3 DNA sequence: TGTGCCAGCAGTCGCTGGGAATTGAACACTGAAGCTTTCTTT.

The gene calls are TRBV7-9 and TRBJ1-5, with 8 bases identical to TRBD1. V trimming: 5 bases; J trimming: 9 bases; junction bases outside the gene matches: 9. Germline lookup yields CDR1 SEHNR and CDR2 FQNEAQ (reference sequence). CDR3 length equals 14 residues. In DNA, the CDR3 is TGTGCCAGCAGCCTAGGGACAGGAGATTCGCCCCAGCATTTT. Protein: CASSLGTGDSPQHF. The full variable domain, rest sourced from reference TRBV7-9 and TRBJ1-5, is DTGVSQNPRHKITKRGQNVTFRCDPISEHNRLYWYRQTLGQGPEFLTYFQNEAQLEKSRLLSDRFSAERPKGSFSTLEIQRTEQGDSAMYLCASSLGTGDSPQHFGDGTRLSIL.

This clonotype was detected many times. V usage is TRBV2 and J usage is TRBJ1-6, with 11 positions matching TRBD1. This CDR3 has 15 amino acids. With 6 bases clipped from V and 10 bases from J, the junction kept 8 bases outside the gene matches. The germline CDR1 and CDR2 sequences are SNHLY and FYNNEI. The CDR3 reads CASRKAGTGGSPLHF. The CDR3 nucleotides are TGTGCCAGCAGGAAGGCCGGGACAGGGGGGTCACCCCTCCACTTT.

Remarks on this clonotype: An end of the junction differs from the germline gene, which may be a read error. The chain couples TRBV7-9 to TRBJ2-7, with D hard to call. Germline V gene lookup returns CDR1 SEHNR and CDR2 FQNEAQ (reference sequence). CDR3 length: 15 amino acids. CDR3 in DNA: TGCGCCAGCAGCCAAGTGGCGGCGGAGCCCTACGAGCAGTACTTC. Translation gives CASSQVAAEPYEQYF.

This clonotype was recorded at least ten times. The chain joins TRBV7-9 to TRBJ1-1; D not certain. The V gene lost 0 bases and the J gene lost 3 bases, with 5 bases spanning the gap. This CDR3 contains 13 residues. CDR1 and CDR2 from the germline V gene are SEHNR and FQNEAQ (reference sequence). The CDR3 protein is CASSLAWDTEAFF. The CDR3 DNA sequence: TGTGCCAGCAGCTTAGCTTGGGACACTGAAGCTTTCTTT.